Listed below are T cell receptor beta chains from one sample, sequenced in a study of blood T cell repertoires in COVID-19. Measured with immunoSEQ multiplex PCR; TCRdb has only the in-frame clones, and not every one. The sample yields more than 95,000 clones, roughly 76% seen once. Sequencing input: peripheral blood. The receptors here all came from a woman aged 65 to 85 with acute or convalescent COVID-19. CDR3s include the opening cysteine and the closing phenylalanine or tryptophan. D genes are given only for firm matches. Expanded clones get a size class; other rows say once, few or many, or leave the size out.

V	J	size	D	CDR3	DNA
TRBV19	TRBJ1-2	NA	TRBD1	CASSTASRDRTGYTF	TGTGCCAGTAGTACAGCCTCCCGGGACAGGACCGGCTACACCTTC
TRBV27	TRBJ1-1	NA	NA	CASSFEVNTEAFF	TGTGCCAGCAGTTTTGAGGTGAACACTGAAGCTTTCTTT
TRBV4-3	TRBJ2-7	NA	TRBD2	CASSQGLKRGADYEQYF	TGCGCCAGCAGCCAAGGTCTTAAGCGGGGGGCCGACTACGAGCAGTACTTC
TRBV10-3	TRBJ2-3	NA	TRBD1	CAIRKTGGTDTQYF	TGTGCCATCAGGAAGACAGGGGGCACAGATACGCAGTATTTT
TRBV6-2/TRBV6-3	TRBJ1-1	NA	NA	CASTPYGNTEAFF	TGTGCCAGCACCCCCTACGGGAACACTGAAGCTTTCTTT
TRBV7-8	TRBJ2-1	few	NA	CASSSGSSAYNEQFF	TGTGCCAGCAGCTCAGGGTCTAGCGCCTACAATGAGCAGTTCTTC
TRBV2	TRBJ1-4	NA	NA	CASSTTGRGGEKLFF	TGTGCCAGCAGTACAACAGGGAGGGGCGGTGAAAAACTGTTTTTT
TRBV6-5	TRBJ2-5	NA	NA	CASSYNSRGDQETQYF	TGTGCCAGCAGTTACAACTCCAGGGGCGATCAAGAGACCCAGTACTTC
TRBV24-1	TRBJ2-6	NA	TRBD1	CATSGVLSSGTAVSGANVLTF	TGTGCCACCAGTGGAGTACTATCTTCGGGGACAGCTGTCTCTGGGGCCAACGTCCTGACTTTC
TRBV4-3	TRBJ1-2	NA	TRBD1	CASSLGRDRVDGYTF	TGCGCCAGCAGCCTAGGCCGGGACAGGGTTGATGGCTACACCTTC
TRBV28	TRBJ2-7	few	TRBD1	CASSLPIPRQGYEQYF	TGTGCCAGCAGTCTACCCATTCCACGACAGGGCTACGAGCAGTACTTC
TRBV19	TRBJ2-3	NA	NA	CASSPRDFTDTQYF	TGTGCCAGTAGTCCCCGGGACTTCACAGATACGCAGTATTTT
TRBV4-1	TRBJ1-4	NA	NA	CASSQESAGSVGKLFF	TGCGCCAGCAGCCAAGAGTCGGCAGGGTCGGTCGGAAAACTGTTTTTT
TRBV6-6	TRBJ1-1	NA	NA	CASTTHEGRAEAFF	TGTGCCAGCACTACCCATGAGGGGAGGGCTGAAGCTTTCTTT
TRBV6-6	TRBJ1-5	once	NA	CASSYFSGGSNQPQHF	TGTGCCAGCAGTTACTTCTCAGGAGGTAGCAATCAGCCCCAGCATTTT
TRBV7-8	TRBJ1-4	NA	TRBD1	CASRARQGRDEKLFF	TGTGCCAGCAGAGCAAGACAGGGGCGGGATGAAAAACTGTTTTTT
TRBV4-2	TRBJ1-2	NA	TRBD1	CASSQVGQGDGYTF	TGTGCCAGCAGCCAAGTAGGACAGGGGGATGGCTACACCTTC
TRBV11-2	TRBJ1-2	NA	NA	CASSPVQGPSGSYTF	TGTGCCAGCAGCCCAGTACAGGGCCCGTCAGGAAGCTACACCTTC
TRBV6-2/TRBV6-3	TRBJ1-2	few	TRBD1	CASSPRTGVGYGYTF	TGTGCCAGCAGTCCCCGGACAGGGGTTGGCTATGGCTACACCTTC
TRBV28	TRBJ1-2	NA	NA	CASSPSSGYGYTF	TGTGCCAGCAGTCCCTCAAGCGGATATGGCTACACCTTC
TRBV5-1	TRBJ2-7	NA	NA	CASSLLGGKDEQYF	TGCGCCAGCAGCTTGTTAGGGGGTAAAGACGAGCAGTACTTC
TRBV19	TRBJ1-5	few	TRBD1	CASSINRGDQPQHF	TGTGCCAGTAGTATAAACAGGGGAGATCAGCCCCAGCATTTT
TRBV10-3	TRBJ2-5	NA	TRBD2	CAISTSGRVGGETQYF	TGTGCCATCAGCACTAGCGGGAGAGTAGGGGGAGAGACCCAGTACTTC
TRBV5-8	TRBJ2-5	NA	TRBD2	CASSLVTSGRAWKTQYF	TGTGCCAGCAGCTTGGTGACTAGCGGGAGGGCCTGGAAGACCCAGTACTTC
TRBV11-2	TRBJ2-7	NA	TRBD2	CASSLGTWEGRSYEQYF	TGTGCCAGCAGCTTAGGTACGTGGGAGGGCCGATCCTACGAGCAGTACTTC
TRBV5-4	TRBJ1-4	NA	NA	CASSFTGSNEKLFF	TGTGCCAGCAGCTTTACCGGGAGCAATGAAAAACTGTTTTTT
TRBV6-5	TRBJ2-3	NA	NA	CASSYERTGSADTQYF	TGTGCCAGCAGTTACGAAAGAACAGGGTCCGCAGATACGCAGTATTTT
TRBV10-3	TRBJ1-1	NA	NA	CAINQGGENTEAFF	TGTGCCATCAACCAAGGGGGTGAGAACACTGAAGCTTTCTTT
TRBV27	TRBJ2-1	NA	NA	CASSFGIGGEQFF	TGTGCCAGCAGTTTCGGGATTGGAGGTGAGCAGTTCTTC
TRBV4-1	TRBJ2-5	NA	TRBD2	CASSQAAGAGGTQYF	TGCGCCAGCAGCCAAGCTGCGGGAGCCGGGGGGACCCAGTACTTC
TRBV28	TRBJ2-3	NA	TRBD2	CASSFLAGASDTQYF	TGTGCCAGCAGTTTTCTAGCGGGAGCATCTGATACGCAGTATTTT